These 31 T cell receptor beta chains originate from one sample sequenced in a study of cytomegalovirus exposure and HLA in healthy donors. Here immunoSEQ multiplex PCR was the method, and the copy in TCRdb shows in-frame clones only, minus some. Among more than 250,000 clones listed, 75% to 90% were seen once. The sequenced sample was PBMCs. These receptors were obtained from a woman in her twenties or thirties in good health and CMV-seropositive.

V and J are TRBV4-3 and TRBJ2-5; weak D call: TRBD2 (5 bases). Germline V gene lookup returns CDR1 LGHNA and CDR2 YSLEER. This CDR3 spans 14 amino acids. V shed 0 bases and J shed 5 bases, with 10 bases lying between them. The CDR3 reads CASSQEGSWETQYF. CDR3 sequence (DNA): TGCGCCAGCAGCCAAGAGGGGAGTTGGGAGACCCAGTACTTC.

V usage is TRBV5-1 and J usage is TRBJ1-1; D ambiguous. Germline V gene lookup returns CDR1 SGHRS and CDR2 YFSETQ. V lost 0 bases to trimming and J lost 9 bases, with 12 bases between them. This CDR3 contains 13 residues. DNA for the CDR3: TGCGCCAGCAGCTTGGATCTTGCTGGGAAAGCTTTCTTT. Translating gives CASSLDLAGKAFF.

Points on this clone: An end of the junction differs from the germline gene, which may be a read error. The V gene is TRBV27, the J gene TRBJ2-1; D ambiguous. CDR1 and CDR2 from the germline V gene are MNHEY and SMNVEV (reference sequence). CDR3 length: 12 residues. The CDR3 reads CASSSSSNEQFF. The CDR3, as DNA: TGTGCCAGCAGTTCGTCCTCCAATGAGCAGTTCTTC.

The gene calls are TRBV28 and TRBJ2-2; D is uncertain. Trimming removed 4 bases at V and 1 base at J, with 19 bases between. The CDR3 is 18 amino acids. Germline assignment: CDR1 MDHEN and CDR2 SYDVKM. The CDR3 DNA follows: TGTGCCAGCAGTTCAAACCCCATAGGCAGGAAGAACACCGGGGAGCTGTTTTTT. This codes for CASSSNPIGRKNTGELFF.

The chain joins TRBV6-5 to TRBJ2-1, with D possibly matching TRBD2 (6 bases). V lost 7 bases, J lost 6 bases, and 16 bases lay in between. In germline, CDR1 is MNHEY, CDR2 SVGAGI. This CDR3 is built from 14 residues. The CDR3 nucleotides read TGTGCCAGCACTCCGGGACTCCAAGCCAATGAGCAGTTCTTC. Translating it yields CASTPGLQANEQFF.

The rearrangement joins TRBV27 to TRBJ2-5; TRBD2 aligns across 14 bases. CDR1 is MNHEY, CDR2 SMNVEV, per germline (reference sequence). The V and J ends lost 4 bases and 2 bases, in that order; junction bases with no gene match: 3. The length of the CDR3 is 16 residues. The CDR3 DNA is TGTGCCAGCAGTTCGTGGACTAGCGGGAGGCAAGAGACCCAGTACTTC. It encodes CASSSWTSGRQETQYF.

The chain uses TRBV5-1 and TRBJ2-2; unclear D gene. This CDR3 is built from 13 residues. The V gene lost 7 bases and the J gene lost 6 bases, with 13 bases spanning the gap. The germline gives CDR1 SGHRS, CDR2 YFSETQ. CDR3 nucleotide sequence: TGCGCCAGCCTGGGTAGGGCGCCCGGGGAGCTGTTTTTT. It specifies CASLGRAPGELFF.

The table lists this clone with a few counts. V and J are TRBV6-5 and TRBJ2-7; 9 nucleotides align to TRBD1. The germline V gene encodes CDR1 MNHEY and CDR2 SVGAGI. This CDR3 region has 15 residues. V dropped 4 bases and J dropped 6; count of bases not matched to a gene: 10. The CDR3 reads CASSSTGTGRGEQYF. In DNA form, the CDR3 reads TGTGCCAGCAGTTCCACCGGGACAGGGAGAGGCGAGCAGTACTTC.

The chain carries TRBV5-1 and TRBJ2-3, with 9 bases fitting TRBD1. The CDR3 runs to 15 residues. J gave up 1 base and V 2 bases, and 2 bases lay outside the gene matches. Germline CDR1 reads SGHRS; CDR2 reads YFSETQ. DNA of the CDR3: TGCGCCAGCAGCTTTGGGGACAGGGGCACAGATACGCAGTATTTT. Its protein is CASSFGDRGTDTQYF.

The chain joins TRBV27 to TRBJ2-7; D may match TRBD1 or TRBD2 (5 bases each). V was clipped by 6 bases and J by 3 bases, with 15 bases between them. The CDR3 runs to 14 residues. The V gene's germline CDR1 is MNHEY and CDR2 SMNVEV (reference sequence). Written as DNA, the CDR3 is TGTGCCAGCAGCTCCTGGGACGCTGGCTACGAGCAGTACTTC. This codes for CASSSWDAGYEQYF.

The V call is TRBV25-1, the J call TRBJ1-2; D may be TRBD1 (6 bases). The V end was cut by 4 bases, the J end by 2 bases, with 14 bases between. This CDR3 has 15 amino acids. The V gene's germline CDR1 is MGHDK and CDR2 SYGVNS. The DNA of the CDR3 is TGTGCCAGCAGTGCTCCTTGGGGGACAAACTATGGCTACACCTTC. Translation gives CASSAPWGTNYGYTF.

Here the CDR3 DNA reads TGTGCCAGCACCGTGTCCCCGGACAGGGTAGGAGGATCCCAATACAATGAGCAGTTCTTC. Amino acid sequence: CASTVSPDRVGGSQYNEQFF. This sequence joins TRBV27 and TRBJ2-1, with 8 bases identical to TRBD1. This CDR3 region has 20 residues. The V segment lost 7 bases and the J segment 4 bases; nucleotides outside the gene matches: 24. The germline V gene has CDR1 MNHEY and CDR2 SMNVEV (reference sequence).

The J gene is TRBJ1-1, the V gene TRBV11-1; D unresolved. Germline CDR1 SGHAT, CDR2 FQDESV (reference sequence). This CDR3 is 15 amino acids long. Trimming took 0 bases from V and 0 from J, leaving 8 bases between them. As DNA, the CDR3 is TGTGCCAGCAGCTTAGCAGCTCGGATGAACACTGAAGCTTTCTTT. Encoded protein: CASSLAARMNTEAFF.

The chain uses TRBV5-4 and TRBJ1-2; 8 nucleotides align to TRBD1. J gave up 6 bases and V 4 bases, and 14 bases lay outside the gene matches. The CDR3 contains 16 residues. Looked up from germline, CDR1 is SGHNT and CDR2 is YYREEE (reference sequence). The DNA for the CDR3 is TGTGCCAGCAGCCCTTATAACACAGGGGGTTCCGATGGCTACACCTTC. This sequence encodes CASSPYNTGGSDGYTF.

V and J are TRBV4-3 and TRBJ2-7, with D possibly matching TRBD1 (5 bases). Germline V CDR1 and CDR2: LGHNA, YSLEER. The CDR3 runs 15 residues. V lost 4 bases, J lost 4 bases, and 17 bases lay in between. The DNA for the CDR3 is TGCGCCAGCAGCCCCCAGGGAAGGTCCCCATACGAGCAGTACTTC. It translates to CASSPQGRSPYEQYF.

This clone was seen once. CDR3 loop: CASSLGGRANTGELFF. The CDR3 coding sequence is TGTGCCAGCAGCTTGGGCGGGAGGGCGAACACCGGGGAGCTGTTTTTT. V gene TRBV13 combines with J gene TRBJ2-2, with 9 bases lining up with TRBD2. CDR1 PRHDT and CDR2 FYEKMQ come from the germline V gene (reference sequence). Unmatched junction bases numbered 2, after V lost 3 bases and J lost 0 bases. The CDR3 is 16 residues long.

The V gene is TRBV6-1, the J gene TRBJ2-1; no firm D call. CDR1 and CDR2 (germline): MNHNS, SASEGT. V lost 1 base, J lost 5 bases, and 15 bases lay in between. The CDR3 contains 16 residues. The CDR3 region is CASSEEINPKHNEQFF. CDR3 bases: TGTGCCAGCAGTGAAGAGATCAACCCAAAGCACAATGAGCAGTTCTTC.

This clone was counted between two and nine times. The CDR3 nucleotides read TGTGCTTCTGGAGGTCAGGGAATTAGGGTAGTCTACGAGCAGTACTTC. This encodes CASGGQGIRVVYEQYF. The chain is built from TRBV28 and TRBJ2-7; D assignment may be TRBD1 or TRBD2 (5 bases each). This CDR3 contains 16 residues. The germline V gene has CDR1 MDHEN and CDR2 SYDVKM.

The J gene is TRBJ2-3, the V gene TRBV7-2; TRBD2 agrees at 8 bases. The CDR3 is made up of 14 amino acids. Unmatched junction bases numbered 5, after V lost 5 bases and J lost 4 bases. CDR1 and CDR2 (germline): SGHTA, FQGNSA. CDR3 region: CASSRAGGPDTQYF. DNA for the CDR3: TGTGCCAGCAGCCGTGCGGGGGGCCCAGATACGCAGTATTTT.

The V and J genes are TRBV5-5 and TRBJ2-7, with D possibly matching TRBD2 (6 bases). Germline assignment: CDR1 SGHKS and CDR2 YYEKEE (reference sequence). The CDR3 is 14 amino acids. V was shortened by 2 bases and J by 2 bases, with 11 bases between the two germline ends. This CDR3 reads CASSLGTAAYEQYF. CDR3 DNA sequence: TGTGCCAGCAGCTTAGGGACTGCTGCCTACGAGCAGTACTTC.

The rearrangement links TRBV2 to TRBJ2-7; D unresolved. V dropped 4 bases and J dropped 3 bases, with 13 bases sitting between them. The CDR3 consists of 14 residues. Germline CDR1 reads SNHLY; CDR2 reads FYNNEI. DNA for the CDR3: TGTGCCAGCAGTGCCCTCCGGACGGGCTACGAGCAGTACTTC. Translating gives CASSALRTGYEQYF.

The chain links TRBV7-7 to TRBJ2-3; D is uncertain. This CDR3 has 16 amino acids. V gave up 4 bases and J gave up 2 bases, with 16 bases separating them. CDR1 SSHAT and CDR2 FNYEAQ come from the germline V gene (reference sequence). CDR3 residues: CASSSKPGSVTDTQYF. The DNA of the CDR3 is TGTGCCAGCAGCTCAAAACCGGGTTCGGTCACAGATACGCAGTATTTT.

The rearrangement uses TRBV19 and TRBJ1-2; possible D gene TRBD1, 6 bases. CDR3 length: 13 amino acids. Trimming stripped 7 bases from V and 8 bases from J, with 17 bases between. CDR1 LNHDA and CDR2 SQIVND come from the germline V gene (reference sequence). The CDR3, as DNA: TGTGCCAGTAATGGGGGGCGCTCATCAGGCTACACCTTC. Translation: CASNGGRSSGYTF.

This clone showed up just once. V usage is TRBV10-3 and J usage is TRBJ1-2, with TRBD1 matching over 7 bases. The V gene end was trimmed by 2 bases and the J gene end by 7 bases; junction bases not matched to a gene: 1. Looked up from germline, CDR1 is ENHRY and CDR2 is SYGVKD. The CDR3 extends over 12 amino acids. Here the CDR3 reads CAISEDRVGYTF. CDR3 sequence (DNA): TGTGCCATCAGTGAGGACAGGGTTGGCTACACCTTC.

The V gene is TRBV11-2, the J gene TRBJ1-2; TRBD1 aligns across 8 bases. CDR1 and CDR2 from the germline V gene are SGHAT and FQNNGV. V gave up 6 bases and J gave up 2 bases; unmatched junction bases: 2. This CDR3 is built from 13 residues. The chain's CDR3 is CASRRQGNYGYTF. The CDR3 DNA is TGTGCCAGCAGACGACAGGGGAACTATGGCTACACCTTC.

The gene calls are TRBV10-3 and TRBJ2-1; D ambiguous. Germline CDR1 ENHRY, CDR2 SYGVKD. The CDR3 runs 14 residues. With 2 bases removed from V and 5 bases from J, the gap between germline ends came to 10 bases. The CDR3 region is CAISEDWLNNEQFF. CDR3 sequence (DNA): TGTGCCATCAGTGAGGACTGGTTAAACAATGAGCAGTTCTTC.

About this clone itself: This sample also contains other DNA sequences that code for the same CDR3. The chain recombines TRBV9 with TRBJ2-1, with 11 bases lining up with TRBD1. Germline V gene data show CDR1 as SGDLS and CDR2 as YYNGEE. The CDR3 contains 16 residues. After removal of 1 base from V and 7 bases from J, the junction contained 7 bases not matched to a gene. CDR3 sequence reads: CASSVSGTGGYNEQFF. In DNA, the CDR3 is TGTGCCAGCAGCGTATCCGGGACAGGGGGTTATAATGAGCAGTTCTTC. Based on the CDR3 plus reference TRBV9 and TRBJ2-1, the full variable domain is DSGVTQTPKHLITATGQRVTLRCSPRSGDLSVYWYQQSLDQGLQFLIQYYNGEERAKGNILERFSAQQFPDLHSELNLSSLELGDSALYFCASSVSGTGGYNEQFFGPGTRLTVL.

This chain uses TRBV13 with TRBJ2-4; D unresolved. Looked up from germline, CDR1 is PRHDT and CDR2 is FYEKMQ (reference sequence). This CDR3 has 16 amino acids. V was trimmed by 2 bases and J by 0 bases, leaving 11 bases between them. The CDR3: CASSLMSPLAKNIQYF. The CDR3 DNA reads as TGTGCCAGCAGCTTAATGAGCCCCTTAGCCAAAAACATTCAGTACTTC.

The chain recombines TRBV4-3 with TRBJ2-1; the match to TRBD2 covers 7 bases. Germline V lookup: CDR1 LGHNA, CDR2 YSLEER. The V and J ends lost 7 bases and 4 bases, in that order; junction bases with no gene match: 13. The CDR3 has 16 residues. The CDR3 DNA reads as TGCGCCAGCACCAGCTCTGTGGGGGGAGGGTACAATGAGCAGTTCTTC. The encoded protein is CASTSSVGGGYNEQFF.

This sequence joins TRBV6-1 and TRBJ1-2, with TRBD1 as a possible D gene (5 bases). From germline, CDR1 is MNHNS and CDR2 SASEGT. Trimming removed 3 bases from V and 9 bases from J, with 20 bases in between. The CDR3 runs 15 residues. Here the CDR3 DNA reads TGTGCCAGCAGTGACCCGTCGGGTAGATGGGGCCGCTACACCTTC. Its protein is CASSDPSGRWGRYTF.

V gene TRBV6-5 combines with J gene TRBJ1-5; D is ambiguous. V was pared by 6 bases and J by 5 bases, with 14 bases between. Germline V lookup: CDR1 MNHEY, CDR2 SVGAGI. This CDR3 comprises 14 residues. The CDR3 loop reads CASSLNRKDQPQHF. The CDR3 coding sequence is TGTGCCAGCAGCCTAAACCGTAAGGATCAGCCCCAGCATTTT.